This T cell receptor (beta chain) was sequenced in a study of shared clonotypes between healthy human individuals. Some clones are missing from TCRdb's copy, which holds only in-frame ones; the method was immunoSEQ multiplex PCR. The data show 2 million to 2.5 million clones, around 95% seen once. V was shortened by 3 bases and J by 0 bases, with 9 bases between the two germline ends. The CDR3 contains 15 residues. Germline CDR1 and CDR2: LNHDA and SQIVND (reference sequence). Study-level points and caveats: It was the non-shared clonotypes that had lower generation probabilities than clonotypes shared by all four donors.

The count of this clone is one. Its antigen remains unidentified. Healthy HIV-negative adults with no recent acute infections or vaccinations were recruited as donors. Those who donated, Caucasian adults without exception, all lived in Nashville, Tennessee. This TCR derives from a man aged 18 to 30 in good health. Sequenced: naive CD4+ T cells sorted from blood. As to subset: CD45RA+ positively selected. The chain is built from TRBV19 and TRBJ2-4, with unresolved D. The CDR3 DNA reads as TGTGCCAGTAGTATCCGAGGTATAGCCAAAAACATTCAGTACTTC. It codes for CASSIRGIAKNIQYF.